This TCR beta chain was sequenced for a study of T-cell memory formation after mild COVID-19. Overall study context: TCR clusters largely stayed donor specific.

This clonotype was counted between two and nine times. TCRdb reprocessed the 5' RACE reads with MiXCR, giving one entry per CDR3 protein. The sample carries roughly 450,000 distinct CDR3 sequences, around a sixth recorded once. Germline CDR1 MNHNY, CDR2 SVGAGI (reference sequence). Trimming left V 7 bases short and J 4 bases short, with 16 bases between. This CDR3 is 14 amino acids long. The TCR originated in an adult woman who had mild COVID-19 (a few samples of this study predate the infection). Cell type and time point are not known. Sample: PBMCs or a T cell subset sorted from them (not recorded which). This rearrangement joins TRBV6-6 to TRBJ1-2, with a tentative D call TRBD1 (5 bases). The CDR3 DNA reads TGTGCCAGCATGCCCAGGGAGAGGTTCTATGGCTACACCTTC. Protein: CASMPRERFYGYTF.